This T cell receptor (beta chain) was observed in a study of CD8 T cells in Susac syndrome. The J segment lost 7 bases and the V segment lost 1 base, leaving 7 bases of the junction unmatched. The length of the CDR3 is 15 residues. Per the germline V gene, CDR1 is SGHRS and CDR2 is YFSETQ. RNA was extracted with the RNeasy kit, and a quantity of about 0.45 to 1 ug was reverse transcribed using random hexamers. Across 54 Vbeta and 13 Jbeta, TCR beta CDR3 was amplified with immunoSEQ multiplex PCR. TCRdb re-called the immunoSEQ multiplex PCR reads with MiXCR, one entry per CDR3 protein. Here the sample spans more than 95,000 distinct CDR3 sequences, around 96% being singletons. The study sequenced TCR beta in blood CD8+ and CD4+ T cells. The controls, all healthy donors, were matched for age and sex. The CD8+ and CD4+ T cells were negatively isolated, with the TEMRA cells enriched by FACS.

The rearrangement uses TRBV5-1 and TRBJ2-2; 7 bases line up with TRBD1. The TCR was taken from a human donor in good health. Sequencing used CD4+ T cells from PBMCs. The CDR3 coding sequence is TGCGCCAGCAGCTTGAACAGGGGTGACAACGGGGAGCTGTTTTTT. It encodes CASSLNRGDNGELFF.